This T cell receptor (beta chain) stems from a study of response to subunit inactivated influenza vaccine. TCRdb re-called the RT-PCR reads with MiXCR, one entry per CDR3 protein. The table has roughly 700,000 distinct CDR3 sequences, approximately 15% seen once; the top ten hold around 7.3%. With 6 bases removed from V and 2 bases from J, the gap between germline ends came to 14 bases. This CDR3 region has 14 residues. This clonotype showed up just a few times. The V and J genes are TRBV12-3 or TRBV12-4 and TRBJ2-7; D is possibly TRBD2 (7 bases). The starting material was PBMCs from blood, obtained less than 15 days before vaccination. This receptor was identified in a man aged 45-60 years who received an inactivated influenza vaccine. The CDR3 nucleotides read TGTGCCAGCAGCCGGGGGGCTCCGACCTACGAGCAGTACTTC. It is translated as CASSRGAPTYEQYF.